Each of the 12 T cell receptor beta chains below was sequenced from the same sample in a study of cytomegalovirus exposure and HLA in healthy donors. The PCR made use of 60 Vbeta and 13 Jbeta primers. The assay was immunoSEQ multiplex PCR, and TCRdb's table has in-frame clones only and misses some. The sample carries about 200,000 clones, around 79% recorded once. Sequenced material: PBMCs. These receptor sequences come from a male donor in good health and CMV-seropositive.

Worth noting for this clone: At one boundary the junction diverges from the germline segment, which might be a read error. Here the CDR3 reads CASSEHRGRLDAF. DNA for the CDR3: TGTGCCAGCAGTGAGCACAGGGGGCGCCTCGACGCCTTC. The chain uses TRBV6-1 and TRBJ1-2; TRBD1 matches 9 bases. The V gene's germline CDR1 is MNHNS and CDR2 SASEGT. The CDR3 covers 13 residues.

With respect to this clone: One junction end does not reproduce the germline sequence, and a read error may be involved. The chain links TRBV25-1 to TRBJ2-5; D ambiguous. The CDR3 is 14 amino acids. From germline, CDR1 is MGHDK and CDR2 SYGVNS. CDR3 nucleotide sequence: TGTGCCAGCAGCAAACCCCCGGGTGAAGAGGCCCAGTACTTC. Encoded protein: CASSKPPGEEAQYF.

This clone was picked up one time. The chain is built from TRBV7-2 and TRBJ1-3; D unresolved. The V and J ends lost 3 bases and 8 bases respectively, with 8 bases between them. Germline CDR1 and CDR2: SGHTA and FQGNSA. The CDR3 sequence is 12 residues long. The CDR3 DNA reads as TGTGCCAGCAGCTTTTTTCAGGACACCATATATTTT. It translates to CASSFFQDTIYF.

This clone was seen a few times. This chain uses TRBV7-8 with TRBJ2-7, with a tentative D call TRBD2 (6 bases). Deletions cut 7 bases from V and 3 bases from J, with 22 bases between. Germline V gene lookup returns CDR1 SGHVS and CDR2 FQNEAQ. This CDR3 comprises 16 residues. The CDR3 nucleotides are TGTGCCAGCACTATACCGGGACTGGGGACCCACTACGAGCAGTACTTC. Translated: CASTIPGLGTHYEQYF. Combining the CDR3 with reference TRBV7-8 and TRBJ2-7 gives the whole variable domain GAGVSQSPRYKVAKRGQDVALRCDPISGHVSLFWYQQALGQGPEFLTYFQNEAQLDKSGLPSDRFFAERPEGSVSTLKIQRTQQEDSAVYLCASTIPGLGTHYEQYFGPGTRLTVT.

V gene TRBV6-6 combines with J gene TRBJ2-1, with D unresolved. V was clipped by 0 bases and J by 12 bases, with 12 bases between them. This CDR3 is 13 amino acids long. The germline V gene encodes CDR1 MNHNY and CDR2 SVGAGI (reference sequence). The CDR3 reads CASSYSSEFGQFF. The DNA of the CDR3 is TGTGCCAGCAGTTACTCCTCGGAGTTTGGGCAGTTCTTC.

The CDR3 DNA reads as TGTGCCAGCAGAGCGGGGGGCGCCTACGAGCAGTACTTC. Translated: CASRAGGAYEQYF. This chain joins TRBV25-1 and TRBJ2-7; 9 bases map to TRBD2. CDR3 length equals 13 residues. The germline gives CDR1 MGHDK, CDR2 SYGVNS. V dropped 6 bases and J dropped 2; count of bases not matched to a gene: 2.

The chain couples TRBV5-6 to TRBJ2-7; 8 bases map to TRBD2. V shed 4 bases and J 0 bases; nucleotides not matched to a gene: 9. CDR3 length: 16 amino acids. Germline values: CDR1 SGHDT, CDR2 YYEEEE. CDR3 bases: TGTGCCAGCAGCCGGGGGGGGGTGGGGAGCTCCTACGAGCAGTACTTC. Translation gives CASSRGGVGSSYEQYF.

The rearrangement uses TRBV5-1 and TRBJ1-6; 9 bases line up with TRBD1. This CDR3 is 12 amino acids long. Trimming took 4 bases from V and 12 from J; bases not matched to a gene: 2. Germline values: CDR1 SGHRS, CDR2 YFSETQ. The CDR3 region has the DNA TGCGCCAGCAGCCAGGGACAGGGACCCCTCCACTTT. Translation gives CASSQGQGPLHF.

The chain is built from TRBV12-5 and TRBJ2-1; D is possibly TRBD2 (5 bases). Deletions cut 2 bases from V and 6 bases from J, with 14 bases between. The germline V gene has CDR1 LGHNT and CDR2 FRNRAP. This CDR3 is built from 15 residues. The CDR3 DNA is TGTGCTAGTGGTTTGATAGACCCTGCGGGCAATGAGCAGTTCTTC. Translated: CASGLIDPAGNEQFF.

The CDR3 region is CRVTSGGNNEQFF. CDR3 DNA sequence: TGCAGAGTAACTAGCGGGGGGAACAATGAGCAGTTCTTC. The chain recombines TRBV29-1 with TRBJ2-1; TRBD2 aligns across 12 bases. Germline V lookup: CDR1 SQVTM, CDR2 ANQGSEA. This CDR3 contains 13 residues.

This chain joins TRBV4-3 and TRBJ2-5, with 7 bases aligning to TRBD2. The J segment lost 1 base and the V segment lost 1 base, leaving 3 bases of the junction unmatched. The V gene's germline CDR1 is LGHNA and CDR2 YSLEER. This CDR3 has 15 amino acids. For the CDR3, the DNA is TGCGCCAGCAGCCAAGGGGCTAGCGGCCAAGAGACCCAGTACTTC. This gives the protein CASSQGASGQETQYF.

The chain employs TRBV28 and TRBJ1-2; D remains unclear. Germline loops: CDR1 MDHEN, CDR2 SYDVKM. V was pared by 5 bases and J by 2 bases, with 3 bases between. The CDR3 is 11 residues long. The CDR3 sequence is CASSINYGYTF. Here the CDR3 DNA reads TGTGCCAGCAGTATAAACTATGGCTACACCTTC.